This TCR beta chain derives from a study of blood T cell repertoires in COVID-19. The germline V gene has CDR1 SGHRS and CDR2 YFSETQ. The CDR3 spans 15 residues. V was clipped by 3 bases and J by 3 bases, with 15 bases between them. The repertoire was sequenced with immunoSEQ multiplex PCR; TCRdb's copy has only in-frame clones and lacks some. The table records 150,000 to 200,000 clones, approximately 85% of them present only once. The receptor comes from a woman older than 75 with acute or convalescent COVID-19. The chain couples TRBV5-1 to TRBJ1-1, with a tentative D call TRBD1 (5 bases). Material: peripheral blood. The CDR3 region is CASSWVGGGDTEAFF. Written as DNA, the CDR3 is TGCGCCAGCAGCTGGGTCGGGGGTGGTGACACTGAAGCTTTCTTT.